Sequencing of this TCR beta chain was carried out in a study of early stage breast cancer tumors. Study-level information: The ER+/PR+/HER2- tumors included seven or eight ductal and a handful of lobular carcinomas. Each sample averaged approximately 10-fold read coverage. Study-wide points: Most shared enriched TCRB sequences were commonly generated ones.

Sequenced by immunoSEQ multiplex PCR; TCRdb stores in-frame clones only, minus some. The repertoire consists of about 72,000 clones, with roughly 80% occurring once and the leading ten covering under 4%. In the case of this clone: Antigen: not known.

Germline-derived CDR1 and CDR2 are ENHRY and SYGVKD. This CDR3 spans 16 amino acids. With 2 bases clipped from V and 6 bases from J, the junction kept 8 bases outside the gene matches. The chain carries TRBV10-3 and TRBJ1-5; 9 positions match TRBD1. Sequencing was done on a sample of blood. The source of this sequence is a person between 60 and 70 years old with breast cancer. Here the CDR3 DNA reads TGTGCCATCAGTGAGCTTGGACAGGGGAAGGGTCAGCCCCAGCATTTT. Its protein is CAISELGQGKGQPQHF.